The 7 T cell receptor beta chains in this list originate from one sample, sequenced in a study of T cell changes during pregnancy in multiple sclerosis. The repertoire was sequenced with immunoSEQ multiplex PCR; TCRdb's copy has only in-frame clones and lacks some. Altogether fewer than 50,000 clones are present, 85% to 90% being singletons, with the ten largest covering 6% to 7.5%. Sequencing was performed on CD8+ T cells from peripheral blood mononuclear cells, taken in the third trimester of pregnancy. Every receptor here comes from a female donor with multiple sclerosis, enrolled in a pregnancy study.

This CDR3 is CAVIYGIKAFF. CDR3 in DNA: TGTGCCGTGATTTACGGTATAAAAGCTTTCTTT. The chain is built from TRBV5-4 and TRBJ1-1; D is uncertain. The ends were cut back, 10 bases at V and 9 bases at J, with 16 bases in the middle. Germline assignment: CDR1 SGHNT and CDR2 YYREEE (reference sequence). This CDR3 comprises 11 residues.

CDR3 sequence reads: CASSPRQQGVLYGYTF. The CDR3 DNA reads TGTGCCAGCAGCCCGAGGCAGCAGGGCGTCCTCTATGGCTACACCTTC. The gene calls are TRBV13 and TRBJ1-2, with TRBD1 as a possible D gene (5 bases). This CDR3 contains 16 residues. CDR1 is PRHDT and CDR2 is FYEKMQ in the germline V gene (reference sequence). Trimming shortened V by 5 bases and J by 4 bases, and 20 bases separated the two germline ends. The whole variable domain, filled in from reference TRBV13 and TRBJ1-2, reads AAGVIQSPRHLIKEKRETATLKCYPIPRHDTVYWYQQGPGQDPQFLISFYEKMQSDKGSIPDRFSAQQFSDYHSELNMSSLELGDSALYFCASSPRQQGVLYGYTFGSGTRLTVV.

This clone ranks as medium-sized. The CDR3 coding sequence is TGTGCCAGCAGTTTAACCGTCCGGGGAGGGACTGAAGCTTTCTTT. Its protein product is CASSLTVRGGTEAFF. The chain is built from TRBV28 and TRBJ1-1; D uncertain. The CDR3 has 15 amino acids. CDR1 MDHEN and CDR2 SYDVKM come from the germline V gene. With 2 bases removed from V and 5 bases from J, the gap between germline ends came to 15 bases. Drawing the rest from reference TRBV28 and TRBJ1-1, the complete variable domain is DVKVTQSSRYLVKRTGEKVFLECVQDMDHENMFWYRQDPGLGLRLIYFSYDVKMKEKGDIPEGYSVSREKKERFSLILESASTNQTSMYLCASSLTVRGGTEAFFGQGTRLTVV.

This clone was seen ten or more times. J is TRBJ1-1 and V is TRBV30; D is undetermined. This CDR3 has 12 amino acids. The germline CDR1 and CDR2 sequences are GTSNPN and SVGIG (reference sequence). The V end lost 3 bases, the J end lost 3 bases, and 8 bases lay between the germline ends. CDR3 DNA: TGTGCCTGGAGGCGGCAAGACACTGAAGCTTTCTTT. Its protein is CAWRRQDTEAFF. Complete variable domain (other parts from reference TRBV30 and TRBJ1-1): SQTIHQWPATLVQPVGSPLSLECTVEGTSNPNLYWYRQAAGRGLQLLFYSVGIGQISSEVPQNLSASRPQDRQFILSSKKLLLSDSGFYLCAWRRQDTEAFFGQGTRLTVV.

This rearrangement joins TRBV6-5 to TRBJ2-1; 9 nucleotides agree with TRBD1. V lost 5 bases to trimming and J lost 9 bases; unmatched junction nucleotides: 2. The CDR3 is 12 residues long. From germline, CDR1 is MNHEY and CDR2 SVGAGI. The CDR3 region has the DNA TGTGCCAGCAGTGGACAGGGGATTGAGCAGTTCTTC. Protein product: CASSGQGIEQFF.

This chain connects TRBV7-3 to TRBJ2-2, with 7 positions matching TRBD2. The V segment lost 2 bases and the J segment 4 bases; nucleotides outside the gene matches: 7. The CDR3 has 16 amino acids. Germline V gene lookup returns CDR1 SGHTA and CDR2 FQGTGA. The CDR3 nucleotides are TGTGCCAGCAGCTTATTGGCGGGGGAGGTCACCGGGGAGCTGTTTTTT. Residues: CASSLLAGEVTGELFF.

The chain couples TRBV4-3 to TRBJ2-1, with 10 bases lining up with TRBD2. Germline CDR1 LGHNA, CDR2 YSLEER. V lost 1 base and J lost 5; bases outside the gene matches: 11. The CDR3 runs 18 residues. Here the CDR3 reads CASSQALAGAQLHNEQFF. CDR3 DNA sequence: TGCGCCAGCAGCCAAGCCCTAGCGGGGGCCCAATTGCACAATGAGCAGTTCTTC.